One sample yielded the 4 T cell receptor beta chains listed below, sequenced in a study of post-analysis software for immune sequencing data. Unique molecular identifiers tagged the TCR beta cDNA libraries. MiXCR, run by TCRdb on the PCR reads, gives a single entry per CDR3 protein. The sample holds under 200,000 distinct CDR3 sequences, roughly 34% seen once. The input for sequencing was blood, taken after autologous hematopoietic stem cell transplantation. These receptors were taken from a girl aged 5-17 years with multiple sclerosis.

In its sample, this clonotype was seen a few times. This chain connects TRBV5-1 to TRBJ2-7, with 9 positions matching TRBD2. The length of the CDR3 is 17 residues. The germline gives CDR1 SGHRS, CDR2 YFSETQ. Trimming cost V 1 base and J 3 bases; bases outside gene matches: 11. The CDR3 DNA sequence: TGCGCCAGCAGCTTGAAAAGCGGGGGGCCCTCCTTCTACGAGCAGTACTTC. It is translated as CASSLKSGGPSFYEQYF.

This clonotype was counted only a few times. The V call is TRBV4-2, the J call TRBJ1-4; TRBD1 matches 8 bases. V lost 4 bases, J lost 8 bases, and 9 bases stayed unmatched. CDR1 is LGHNA and CDR2 is YNFKEQ in the germline V gene. The CDR3 spans 15 residues. CDR3 sequence: CASSPGQGRKEKLFF. Written as DNA, the CDR3 is TGTGCCAGCAGCCCTGGACAGGGAAGAAAGGAAAAACTGTTTTTT.

This clonotype was seen a handful of times. The chain recombines TRBV12-3 or TRBV12-4 with TRBJ1-1, with D perhaps TRBD1 (6 bases). The V and J ends lost 3 bases and 4 bases respectively, with 18 bases between them. The CDR3 loop spans 16 amino acids. This CDR3 is CASSLATGAGGTEAFF. CDR3 nucleotide sequence: TGTGCCAGCAGTTTGGCTACGGGGGCGGGAGGCACTGAAGCTTTCTTT.

The chain has TRBV7-9 and TRBJ2-1; D not resolved. Per the germline V gene, CDR1 is SEHNR and CDR2 is FQNEAQ (reference sequence). Trimming removed 0 bases at V and 1 base at J, with 4 bases between. The CDR3 is made up of 14 amino acids. The CDR3 protein is CASSLAWSYNEQFF. The DNA for the CDR3 is TGTGCCAGCAGCTTAGCGTGGTCCTACAATGAGCAGTTCTTC.